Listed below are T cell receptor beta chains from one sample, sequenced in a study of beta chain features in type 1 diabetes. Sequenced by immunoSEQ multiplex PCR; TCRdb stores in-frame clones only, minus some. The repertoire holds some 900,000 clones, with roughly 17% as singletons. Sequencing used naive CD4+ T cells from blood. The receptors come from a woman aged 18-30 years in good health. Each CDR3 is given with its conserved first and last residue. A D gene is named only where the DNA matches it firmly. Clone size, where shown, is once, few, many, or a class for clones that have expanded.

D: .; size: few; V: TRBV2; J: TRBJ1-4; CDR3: CASRDGVNEKLFF; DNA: TGTGCCAGCAGAGACGGGGTAAATGAAAAACTGTTTTTT
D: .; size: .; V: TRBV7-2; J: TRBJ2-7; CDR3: CASSLSGPNSYEQYF; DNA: TGTGCCAGCAGCTTATCGGGACCTAACTCCTACGAGCAGTACTTC
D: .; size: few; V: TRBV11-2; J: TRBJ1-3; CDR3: CASSPTPNGNTIYF; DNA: TGTGCCAGCAGCCCGACACCTAATGGAAACACCATATATTTT
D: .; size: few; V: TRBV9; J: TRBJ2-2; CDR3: CASSGSATWNTGELFF; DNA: TGTGCCAGCAGCGGGAGCGCCACCTGGAACACCGGGGAGCTGTTTTTT
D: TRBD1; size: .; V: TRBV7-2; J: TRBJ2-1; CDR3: CASSSTGNEQFF; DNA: TGTGCCAGCAGCTCGACAGGGAATGAGCAGTTCTTC
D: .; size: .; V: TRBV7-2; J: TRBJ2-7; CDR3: CASSPGRYEQYF; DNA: TGTGCCAGCAGCCCCGGGCGCTACGAGCAGTACTTC
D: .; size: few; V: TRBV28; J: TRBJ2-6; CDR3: CASSPPGPSGANVLTF; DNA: TGTGCCAGCAGTCCACCGGGTCCCTCTGGGGCCAACGTCCTGACTTTC
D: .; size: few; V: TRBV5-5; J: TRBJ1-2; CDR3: CASSQGAGLGYGYTF; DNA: TGTGCCAGCAGCCAGGGCGCCGGCCTGGGCTATGGCTACACCTTC
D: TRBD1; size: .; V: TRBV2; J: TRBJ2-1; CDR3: CASSTGAFLNEQFF; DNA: TGTGCCAGCAGTACAGGGGCCTTCCTGAATGAGCAGTTCTTC
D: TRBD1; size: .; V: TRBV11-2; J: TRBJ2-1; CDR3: CASSLGFTGAHHNEQFF; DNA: TGTGCCAGCAGCTTAGGCTTCACAGGGGCCCACCATAATGAGCAGTTCTTC
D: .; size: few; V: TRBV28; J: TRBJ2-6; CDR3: CASSRFSGANVLTF; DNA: TGTGCCAGCAGCCGTTTTTCTGGGGCCAACGTCCTGACTTTC
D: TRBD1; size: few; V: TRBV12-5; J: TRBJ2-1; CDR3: CASGTGATAGNEQFF; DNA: TGTGCTAGTGGAACAGGGGCTACAGCCGGGAATGAGCAGTTCTTC
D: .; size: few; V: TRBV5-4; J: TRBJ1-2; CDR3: CASSWAGGYTF; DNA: TGTGCCAGCAGCTGGGCGGGAGGCTACACCTTC
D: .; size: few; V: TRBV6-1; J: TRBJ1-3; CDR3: CASVGTSGNTIYF; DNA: TGTGCCAGCGTCGGAACCTCTGGAAACACCATATATTTT
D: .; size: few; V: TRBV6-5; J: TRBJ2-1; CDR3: CATMGAIEQFF; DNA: TGTGCCACAATGGGGGCAATTGAGCAGTTCTTC
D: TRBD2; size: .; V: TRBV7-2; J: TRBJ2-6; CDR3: CASSLVASGSSGANVLTF; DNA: TGTGCCAGCAGCTTAGTGGCTAGCGGATCCTCTGGGGCCAACGTCCTGACTTTC
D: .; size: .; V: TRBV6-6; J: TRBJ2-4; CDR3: CASSFRGGNIQYF; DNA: TGTGCCAGCAGTTTCAGGGGCGGAAACATTCAGTACTTC
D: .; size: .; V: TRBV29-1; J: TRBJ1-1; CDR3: CSVAIRDTEAFF; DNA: TGCAGCGTTGCCATCAGGGACACTGAAGCTTTCTTT
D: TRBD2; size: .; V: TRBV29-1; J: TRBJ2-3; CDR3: CSVEGPSGEARITDTQYF; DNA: TGCAGCGTTGAAGGCCCTAGCGGGGAAGCCCGAATCACAGATACGCAGTATTTT
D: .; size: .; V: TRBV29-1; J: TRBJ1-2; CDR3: CSASGPRHGYTF; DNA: TGCAGCGCTTCAGGACCTCGGCATGGCTACACCTTC
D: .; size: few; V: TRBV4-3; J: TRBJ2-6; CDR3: CASSQEWGYRSGANVLTF; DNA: TGCGCCAGCAGCCAAGAATGGGGGTACCGCTCTGGGGCCAACGTCCTGACTTTC
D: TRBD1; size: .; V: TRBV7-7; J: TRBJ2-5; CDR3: CASSLGGQEQETQYF; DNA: TGTGCTAGCAGCTTAGGAGGACAGGAACAAGAGACCCAGTACTTC
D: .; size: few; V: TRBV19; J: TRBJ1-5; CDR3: CASSIGGGINQPQHF; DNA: TGTGCCAGTAGTATAGGGGGGGGGATCAATCAGCCCCAGCATTTT
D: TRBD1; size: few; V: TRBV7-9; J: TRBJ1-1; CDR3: CASSSGQGKVTEAFF; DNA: TGTGCCAGCAGCTCCGGACAGGGAAAGGTTACTGAAGCTTTCTTT
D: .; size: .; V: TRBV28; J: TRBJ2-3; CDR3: CASTPLGWGKLTDTQYF; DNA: TGTGCCAGCACTCCCTTAGGTTGGGGCAAACTCACAGATACGCAGTATTTT
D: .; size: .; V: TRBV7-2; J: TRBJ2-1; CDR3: CASSKPGSRGGQFF; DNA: TGTGCCAGCAGCAAACCCGGGAGCAGAGGGGGGCAGTTCTTC
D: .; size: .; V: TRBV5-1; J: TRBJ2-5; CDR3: CASSLGRESGKETQYF; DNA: TGCGCCAGCAGCTTGGGACGGGAGTCGGGGAAAGAGACCCAGTACTTC
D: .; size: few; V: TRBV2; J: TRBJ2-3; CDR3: CASRPGLLNTDTQYF; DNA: TGTGCCAGCCGACCGGGACTTCTAAACACAGATACGCAGTATTTT
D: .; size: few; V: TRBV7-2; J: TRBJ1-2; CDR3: CASSLGQFYGYTF; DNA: TGTGCCAGCAGCCTTGGACAGTTCTATGGCTACACCTTC
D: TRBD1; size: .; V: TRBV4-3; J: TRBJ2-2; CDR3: CASRQQGATGELFF; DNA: TGCGCCAGCAGGCAACAGGGGGCAACCGGGGAGCTGTTTTTT
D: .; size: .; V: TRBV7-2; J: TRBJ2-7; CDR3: CASSLAAGGAYEQYF; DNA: TGTGCCAGCAGCTTAGCGGCCGGGGGCGCGTACGAGCAGTACTTC
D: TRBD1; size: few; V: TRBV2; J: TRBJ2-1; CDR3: CASKRTGSYNEQFF; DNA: TGTGCCAGCAAAAGGACAGGCTCCTACAATGAGCAGTTCTTC
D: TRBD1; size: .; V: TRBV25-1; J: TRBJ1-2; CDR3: CASSLQQGSGYTF; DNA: TGTGCCAGCAGTCTACAACAGGGGTCTGGCTACACCTTC
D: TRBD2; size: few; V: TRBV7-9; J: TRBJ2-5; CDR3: CASSLSRLLAGAFETQYF; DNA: TGTGCCAGCAGCTTATCCCGCTTACTAGCGGGAGCGTTTGAGACCCAGTACTTC
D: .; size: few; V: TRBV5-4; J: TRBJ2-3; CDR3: CASSNWLYGTDTQYF; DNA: TGTGCCAGCAGCAACTGGTTGTACGGCACAGATACGCAGTATTTT
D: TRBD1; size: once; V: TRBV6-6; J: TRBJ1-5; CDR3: CASSSYPTGVYQPQHF; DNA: TGTGCCAGCAGCTCCTATCCGACAGGGGTCTATCAGCCCCAGCATTTT
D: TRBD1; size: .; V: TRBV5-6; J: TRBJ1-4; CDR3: CASKGQPNEKLFF; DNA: TGTGCCAGCAAGGGACAGCCAAATGAAAAACTGTTTTTT
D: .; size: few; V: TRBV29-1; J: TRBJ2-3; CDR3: CSVKRAGRTDTQYF; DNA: TGCAGCGTGAAAAGGGCAGGGAGGACAGATACGCAGTATTTT
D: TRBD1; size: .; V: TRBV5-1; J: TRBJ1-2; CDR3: CASSLGKTGSRGYTF; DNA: TGCGCCAGCAGCTTGGGAAAGACAGGGAGTCGTGGCTACACCTTC
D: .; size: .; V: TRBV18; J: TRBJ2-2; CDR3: CASSPTITNTGELFF; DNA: TGTGCCAGCTCACCGACTATTACCAACACCGGGGAGCTGTTTTTT
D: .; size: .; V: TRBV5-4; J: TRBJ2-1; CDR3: CASSPNIGLSLYNEQFF; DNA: TGTGCCAGCAGCCCGAACATCGGACTCTCACTCTACAATGAGCAGTTCTTC
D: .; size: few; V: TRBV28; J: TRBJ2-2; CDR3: CASLEGLNTGELFF; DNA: TGTGCCAGCTTGGAGGGGCTAAACACCGGGGAGCTGTTTTTT
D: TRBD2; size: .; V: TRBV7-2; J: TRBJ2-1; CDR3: CASSYSSGRGDEQFF; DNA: TGTGCCAGCAGCTATTCTAGCGGGAGAGGTGATGAGCAGTTCTTC
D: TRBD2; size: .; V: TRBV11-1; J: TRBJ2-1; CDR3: CASNRGTSARNEQFF; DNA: TGTGCCAGCAACCGGGGAACTAGCGCGAGGAATGAGCAGTTCTTC